The sequence of this T cell receptor beta chain was determined in a study of blood T cell repertoires in COVID-19. Study-wide context: Researchers got acute and convalescent COVID-19 samples from the United States, Italy and Spain.

Between the trimmed V and J ends, which lost 0 bases and 12 bases, there was a span of 18 bases. The CDR3 extends over 15 amino acids. Germline loops: CDR1 MNHNS, CDR2 SASEGT. In the study's own analysis: Using reference gene primer amplification, nucleated cell counts were estimated. Produced via immunoSEQ multiplex PCR; TCRdb's table is partial and in-frame only. V, J and clone size are taken as reported in that table, and D and trimming were inferred from the DNA itself. Of approximately 70,000 clones in the sample, 91% were seen once. The sequencing sample was made of peripheral blood. The chain links TRBV6-1 to TRBJ2-1, with D possibly matching TRBD1 (5 bases). The TCR was taken from a woman in her sixties with active COVID-19. CDR3 protein: CASSEAGMPGQGQFF. CDR3 nucleotide sequence: TGTGCCAGCAGTGAAGCGGGGATGCCGGGCCAGGGGCAGTTCTTC.